These 13 T cell receptor beta chains were sequenced from one sample in a study of shared clonotypes between healthy human individuals. The data were produced by immunoSEQ multiplex PCR, yet TCRdb's version contains in-frame clones alone and is incomplete. Here the sample spans over 2 million clones, roughly 95% being singletons. Sequencing was performed on naive CD4+ T cells sorted from blood. Subset in this sample: CD45RA+ positively selected. The receptors were gathered from a man younger than 35 in good health.

This chain connects TRBV10-3 to TRBJ2-7; 9 nucleotides agree with TRBD2. V trimming: 5 bases; J trimming: 3 bases; junction bases outside the gene matches: 8. The CDR3 loop spans 15 amino acids. Per germline, CDR1 ENHRY and CDR2 SYGVKD. CDR3 nucleotide sequence: TGTGCCATCAGTAAGGCTAGCGGGAACTACTACGAGCAGTACTTC. Residues: CAISKASGNYYEQYF.

This chain connects TRBV5-4 to TRBJ2-1, with TRBD1 matching over 10 bases. The CDR3 is made up of 18 amino acids. V dropped 6 bases and J dropped 3; count of bases not matched to a gene: 15. Germline loops: CDR1 SGHNT, CDR2 YYREEE (reference sequence). Here the CDR3 reads CASNTKGQGRSIYNEQFF. The CDR3 DNA sequence: TGTGCCAGCAACACTAAGGGACAGGGGCGCTCTATCTACAATGAGCAGTTCTTC.

The chain employs TRBV27 and TRBJ1-5; D possibly corresponds to TRBD1 (5 bases). This CDR3 has 14 residues. Trimming cost V 3 bases and J 6 bases, with 12 bases left between them. Germline-derived CDR1 and CDR2 are MNHEY and SMNVEV (reference sequence). CDR3 DNA sequence: TGTGCCAGCAGTTTTCTCGGGGACGCTCAGCCCCAGCATTTT. It encodes CASSFLGDAQPQHF.

Worth noting for this clone: Other nucleotide sequences from this sample produce the same CDR3. This rearrangement joins TRBV25-1 to TRBJ2-3; D call uncertain. Germline CDR1 reads MGHDK; CDR2 reads SYGVNS. This CDR3 is 13 amino acids long. V lost 1 base and J lost 3, with 5 bases in between. CDR3 in DNA: TGTGCCAGCAGTGAATCTGGAACAGATACGCAGTATTTT. Translating it yields CASSESGTDTQYF. The full variable domain, in which reference TRBV25-1 and TRBJ2-3 provide the parts outside the CDR3, is EADIYQTPRYLVIGTGKKITLECSQTMGHDKMYWYQQDPGMELHLIHYSYGVNSTEKGDLSSESTVSRIRTEHFPLTLESARPSHTSQYLCASSESGTDTQYFGPGTRLTVL.

The rearrangement joins TRBV19 to TRBJ2-5; TRBD2 agrees at 8 bases. Germline V gene sequence: CDR1 LNHDA, CDR2 SQIVND (reference sequence). Trimming took 6 bases from V and 1 from J; bases not matched to a gene: 10. The CDR3 runs 16 residues. CDR3: CASRTPSGGLQETQYF. CDR3 in DNA: TGTGCCAGTAGAACCCCCAGCGGGGGACTCCAAGAGACCCAGTACTTC.

The chain has TRBV19 and TRBJ1-1; D is ambiguous. Germline V gene data show CDR1 as LNHDA and CDR2 as SQIVND (reference sequence). This CDR3 has 13 amino acids. Trimming pared 5 bases from V and 5 bases from J, leaving 12 bases between. This chain's CDR3 is CASSAYRETEAFF. In DNA, the CDR3 is TGTGCCAGTAGTGCCTACCGAGAAACTGAAGCTTTCTTT.

The chain recombines TRBV18 with TRBJ2-7, with a weak D call TRBD1 (5 bases). Trimming shortened V by 0 bases and J by 2 bases, and 11 bases separated the two germline ends. Germline-derived CDR1 and CDR2 are KGHSH and LQKENI. The CDR3 has 15 residues. The DNA of the CDR3 is TGTGCCAGCTCACCACCCCAGGGTACTACCTACGAGCAGTACTTC. The encoded protein is CASSPPQGTTYEQYF.

The V gene is TRBV7-8, the J gene TRBJ2-1; TRBD2 matches at 7 bases. CDR1 and CDR2 from the germline V gene are SGHVS and FQNEAQ. The ends lost 6 bases at V and 7 bases at J; junction bases unmatched: 9. The CDR3 consists of 14 residues. The CDR3 loop is CASRASGRGNEQFF. The DNA for the CDR3 is TGTGCCAGCAGAGCTAGCGGCCGAGGGAATGAGCAGTTCTTC.

J is TRBJ2-1 and V is TRBV10-2; 10 bases agree with TRBD2. The CDR3 covers 15 residues. Germline assignment: CDR1 WSHSY and CDR2 SAAADI. V lost 7 bases, J lost 7 bases, and 10 bases stayed unmatched. In DNA form, the CDR3 reads TGCGCCAGCACCAAAGGCAGCGGGAGGGGGAATGAGCAGTTCTTC. Its translation: CASTKGSGRGNEQFF.

The rearrangement uses TRBV10-3 and TRBJ2-6, with unresolved D. The length of the CDR3 is 12 residues. Trimming left V 8 bases short and J 2 bases short, with 4 bases between. Germline CDR1 is ENHRY and CDR2 is SYGVKD. CDR3 sequence (DNA): TGTGCCATCGCGCCTGGGGCCAACGTCCTGACTTTC. This sequence encodes CAIAPGANVLTF.

This chain joins TRBV5-1 and TRBJ2-1; no clear D. Germline values: CDR1 SGHRS, CDR2 YFSETQ. This CDR3 is 17 amino acids long. V was pared by 2 bases and J by 0 bases, with 15 bases between. CDR3 sequence (DNA): TGCGCCAGCAGCTTAGATGTTGGGATGAGCTCCTACAATGAGCAGTTCTTC. The encoded protein is CASSLDVGMSSYNEQFF.

This chain links TRBV28 with TRBJ2-3; 12 nucleotides align to TRBD2. Unmatched junction bases numbered 10, after V lost 3 bases and J lost 3 bases. The CDR3 consists of 18 residues. Germline loops: CDR1 MDHEN, CDR2 SYDVKM. The CDR3 sequence: CASSFELRLAGETDTQYF. CDR3 coding DNA: TGTGCCAGCAGTTTTGAACTCCGACTAGCGGGGGAAACAGATACGCAGTATTTT.

V usage is TRBV30 and J usage is TRBJ1-1; 8 bases line up with TRBD1. J lost 5 bases, V lost 0 bases, and 8 bases had no gene match. The CDR3 runs to 15 residues. The germline V gene has CDR1 GTSNPN and CDR2 SVGIG (reference sequence). As DNA, the CDR3 is TGTGCCTGGAGTGTACCTCGACAGGGGTATACTGAAGCTTTCTTT. This translates into CAWSVPRQGYTEAFF. The full variable domain, in which reference TRBV30 and TRBJ1-1 provide the parts outside the CDR3, is SQTIHQWPATLVQPVGSPLSLECTVEGTSNPNLYWYRQAAGRGLQLLFYSVGIGQISSEVPQNLSASRPQDRQFILSSKKLLLSDSGFYLCAWSVPRQGYTEAFFGQGTRLTVV.